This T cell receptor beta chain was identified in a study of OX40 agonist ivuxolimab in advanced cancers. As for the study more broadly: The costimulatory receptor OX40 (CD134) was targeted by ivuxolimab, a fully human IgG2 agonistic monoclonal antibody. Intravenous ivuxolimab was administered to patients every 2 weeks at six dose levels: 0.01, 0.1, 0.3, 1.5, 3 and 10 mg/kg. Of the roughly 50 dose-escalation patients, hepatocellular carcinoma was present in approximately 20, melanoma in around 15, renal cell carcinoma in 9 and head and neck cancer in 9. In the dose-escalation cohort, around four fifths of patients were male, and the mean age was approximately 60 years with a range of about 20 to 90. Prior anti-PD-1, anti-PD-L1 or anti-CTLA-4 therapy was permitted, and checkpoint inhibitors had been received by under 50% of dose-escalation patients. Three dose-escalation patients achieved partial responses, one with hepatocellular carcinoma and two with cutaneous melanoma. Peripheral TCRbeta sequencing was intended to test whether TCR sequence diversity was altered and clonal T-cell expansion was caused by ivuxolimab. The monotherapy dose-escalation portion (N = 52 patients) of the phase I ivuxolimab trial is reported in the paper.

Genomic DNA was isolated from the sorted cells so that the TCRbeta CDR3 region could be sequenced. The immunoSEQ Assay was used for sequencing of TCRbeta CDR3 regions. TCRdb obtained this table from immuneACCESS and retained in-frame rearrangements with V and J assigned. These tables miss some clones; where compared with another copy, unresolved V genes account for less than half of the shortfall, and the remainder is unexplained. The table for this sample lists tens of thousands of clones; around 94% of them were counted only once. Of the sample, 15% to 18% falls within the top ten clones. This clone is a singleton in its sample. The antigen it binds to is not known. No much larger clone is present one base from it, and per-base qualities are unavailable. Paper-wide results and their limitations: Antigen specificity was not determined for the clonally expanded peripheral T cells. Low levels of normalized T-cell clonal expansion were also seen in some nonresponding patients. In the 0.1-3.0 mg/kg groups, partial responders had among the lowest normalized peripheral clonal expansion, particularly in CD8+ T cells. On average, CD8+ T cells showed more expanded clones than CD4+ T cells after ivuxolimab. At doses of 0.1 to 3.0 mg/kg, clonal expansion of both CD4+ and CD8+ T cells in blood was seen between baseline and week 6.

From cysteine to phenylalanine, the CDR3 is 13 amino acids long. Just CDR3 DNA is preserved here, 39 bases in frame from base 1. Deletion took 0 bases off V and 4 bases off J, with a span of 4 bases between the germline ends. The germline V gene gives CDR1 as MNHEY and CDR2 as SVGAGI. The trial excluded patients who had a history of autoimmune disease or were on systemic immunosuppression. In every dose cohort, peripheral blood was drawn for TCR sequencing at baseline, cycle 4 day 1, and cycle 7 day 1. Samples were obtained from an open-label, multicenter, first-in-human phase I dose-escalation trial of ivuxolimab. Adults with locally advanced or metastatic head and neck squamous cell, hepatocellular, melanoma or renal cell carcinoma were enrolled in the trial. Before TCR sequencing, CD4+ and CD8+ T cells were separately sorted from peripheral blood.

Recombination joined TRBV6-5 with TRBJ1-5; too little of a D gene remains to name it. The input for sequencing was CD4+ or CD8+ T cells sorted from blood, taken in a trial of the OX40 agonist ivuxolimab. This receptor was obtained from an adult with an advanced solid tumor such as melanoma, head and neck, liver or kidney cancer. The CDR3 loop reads CASSYSNNQPQHF. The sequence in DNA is TGTGCCAGCAGTTACTCGAATAATCAGCCCCAGCATTTT.